This TCR beta chain was recorded in a study of response to subunit inactivated influenza vaccine. Study-wide results and limits: Authors suggested few new T cells are recruited by each seasonal influenza vaccination.

As for this clonotype: Its cognate antigen is unknown.

The CDR3 covers 19 residues. CDR1 and CDR2 from the germline V gene are LGHNA and YSLEER. V was clipped by 2 bases and J by 0 bases, with 21 bases between them. TCRdb re-called the RT-PCR reads with MiXCR, one entry per CDR3 protein. In the table there are more than 700,000 distinct CDR3 sequences, around 21% of which are singletons. V and J are TRBV4-3 and TRBJ2-3; TRBD2 is a possible D gene (6 bases). The specimen was PBMCs from blood, collected less than 6 days after vaccination. The receptor was derived from a man aged 50 to 59 who received an inactivated influenza vaccine. CDR3 DNA: TGCGCCAGCAGCCAAACCTCTTGGGGGACTGGAGCTAGCACAGATACGCAGTATTTT. This gives the protein CASSQTSWGTGASTDTQYF.